Following are 23 T cell receptor beta chains from one sample sequenced in a study of CD8 T cells in ankylosing spondylitis. TCRdb re-called the 5' RACE reads with MiXCR, one entry per CDR3 protein. This sample has 350,000 to 450,000 distinct CDR3 sequences, with roughly a quarter found just once. Study results and caveats: Fewer than 10 highly homologous variants formed a TCR beta motif that appeared characteristic of ankylosing spondylitis blood.

These receptors have no identified antigens. Sample: blood, either unsorted or a sorted T cell fraction (not recorded which). All receptors come from a male donor with ankylosing spondylitis.

The table lists this clonotype with a few counts. CDR3 bases: TGTGCCAGCAGCCCTGTGAGAACTGAGCAGTTCTTC. This codes for CASSPVRTEQFF. The V call is TRBV12-3 or TRBV12-4, the J call TRBJ2-1; D gene ambiguous. Deletions cut 6 bases from V and 9 bases from J, with 12 bases between. This CDR3 is built from 12 residues.

This chain connects TRBV4-2 to TRBJ1-1; D remains unclear. Germline loops: CDR1 LGHNA, CDR2 YNFKEQ. The V end was cut by 1 base, the J end by 11 bases, with 17 bases between. The CDR3 spans 14 residues. The CDR3 is CASSQASTESEAFF. CDR3 nucleotide sequence: TGTGCCAGCAGCCAAGCCTCGACCGAAAGCGAGGCTTTCTTT.

The J gene is TRBJ2-1, the V gene TRBV24-1; D may be TRBD1 (5 bases). V was trimmed by 5 bases and J by 5 bases, leaving 18 bases between them. This CDR3 region has 16 residues. Germline V lookup: CDR1 KGHDR, CDR2 SFDVKD. The CDR3, as DNA: TGTGCCACCAGTGGGCTTGGACAAGGGCCTAACAATGAGCAGTTCTTC. Its translation: CATSGLGQGPNNEQFF.

The CDR3 sequence: CASSNGGRAEAFF. CDR3 nucleotides: TGTGCCAGTAGTAATGGGGGGAGGGCTGAAGCTTTCTTT. The rearrangement links TRBV19 to TRBJ1-1; possibly TRBD1 for D (5 bases). Germline assignment: CDR1 LNHDA and CDR2 SQIVND (reference sequence). V was shortened by 4 bases and J by 6 bases, with 12 bases between the two germline ends. The CDR3 spans 13 residues. The full variable domain, in which reference TRBV19 and TRBJ1-1 provide the parts outside the CDR3, is DGGITQSPKYLFRKEGQNVTLSCEQNLNHDAMYWYRQDPGQGLRLIYYSQIVNDFQKGDIAEGYSVSREKKESFPLTVTSAQKNPTAFYLCASSNGGRAEAFFGQGTRLTVV.

There are a few counts of this clonotype. The chain links TRBV29-1 to TRBJ2-5, with a tentative D call TRBD2 (6 bases). Trimming pared 3 bases from V and 3 bases from J, leaving 11 bases between. This CDR3 contains 13 residues. CDR1 and CDR2 (germline): SQVTM, ANQGSEA. CDR3 DNA sequence: TGCAGCGTTGAGCGGGGAAGGAAAGAGACCCAGTACTTC. Protein product: CSVERGRKETQYF.

This chain links TRBV18 with TRBJ1-5; D gene ambiguous. V shed 2 bases and J shed 5 bases, with 10 bases lying between them. CDR3 length: 14 residues. CDR1 and CDR2 from the germline V gene are KGHSH and LQKENI. The chain's CDR3 is CASSPAGRDQPQHF. CDR3 DNA: TGTGCCAGCTCACCAGCTGGCCGGGATCAGCCCCAGCATTTT. Using reference TRBV18 and TRBJ1-5 for the parts outside the CDR3, the full variable domain is NAGVMQNPRHLVRRRGQEARLRCSPMKGHSHVYWYRQLPEEGLKFMVYLQKENIIDESGMPKERFSAEFPKEGPSILRIQQVVRGDSAAYFCASSPAGRDQPQHFGDGTRLSIL.

This clonotype was found once. CDR3 sequence (DNA): TGTGCCACCAGTGATTTGCACGTTCCCCCCGAGCAGTACGTC. This sequence encodes CATSDLHVPPEQYV. The chain links TRBV24-1 to TRBJ2-7, with D uncertain. Germline loops: CDR1 KGHDR, CDR2 SFDVKD. This CDR3 is built from 14 residues. Between the trimmed V and J ends, which lost 0 bases and 6 bases, there was a span of 11 bases.

V is TRBV7-8 and J is TRBJ2-2, with a tentative D call TRBD2 (6 bases). Trimming took 6 bases from V and 2 from J, leaving 10 bases between them. The CDR3 contains 14 residues. CDR1 and CDR2 from the germline V gene are SGHVS and FQNEAQ. The CDR3 DNA reads as TGTGCCAGCAGGCCTAGCGAAAACACCGGGGAGCTGTTTTTT. This translates into CASRPSENTGELFF.

This clonotype was observed a single time. The CDR3 DNA sequence: TGTGCCAGCAGCCACGGGGGGCATAACAATCAGCCCCAGCATTTT. Translating gives CASSHGGHNNQPQHF. V is TRBV3-1 and J is TRBJ1-5; a weak D match, TRBD1 (6 bases). Germline-derived CDR1 and CDR2 are LGHDT and YNNKEL (reference sequence). V was shortened by 3 bases and J by 3 bases, with 12 bases between the two germline ends. The CDR3 totals 15 residues.

V usage is TRBV7-2 and J usage is TRBJ2-1; 9 bases map to TRBD2. Per germline, CDR1 SGHTA and CDR2 FQGNSA. J gave up 9 bases and V 5 bases, and 11 bases lay outside the gene matches. The CDR3 runs 15 residues. CDR3: CASSTGTSSNVEQFF. The CDR3 DNA is TGTGCCAGCAGCACCGGGACTAGCTCCAATGTTGAGCAGTTCTTC.

V is TRBV20-1 and J is TRBJ1-4; tentatively, D is TRBD1 (5 bases). V lost 0 bases to trimming and J lost 3 bases, with 14 bases between them. This CDR3 has 16 amino acids. CDR1 and CDR2 (germline): DFQATT, SNEGSKA (reference sequence). The CDR3 sequence is CSARDRREGANEKLFF. CDR3 DNA sequence: TGCAGTGCTAGAGATAGGAGGGAAGGGGCTAATGAAAAACTGTTTTTT.

DNA for the CDR3: TGTGCCTGGAGTGTACGAGGTCCCCCTGGGACCCAGTACTTC. This translates into CAWSVRGPPGTQYF. The genes are TRBV30 and TRBJ2-5, with D hard to call. V gave up 0 bases and J gave up 7 bases, with 15 bases separating them. Germline CDR1 reads GTSNPN; CDR2 reads SVGIG (reference sequence). The CDR3 is 14 residues long.

The sample holds a few counts of this clonotype. The chain carries TRBV6-5 and TRBJ1-3; possibly TRBD1 for D (5 bases). The CDR3 is 17 residues long. The V end lost 2 bases, the J end lost 1 base, and 15 bases lay between the germline ends. The V gene's germline CDR1 is MNHEY and CDR2 SVGAGI. CDR3 nucleotides: TGTGCCAGCAGTTACAGGGGAAGGGGAGGTTCTGGAAACACCATATATTTT. This gives the protein CASSYRGRGGSGNTIYF.

The rearrangement links TRBV24-1 to TRBJ2-7; 8 bases line up with TRBD1. J was trimmed by 8 bases and V by 2 bases; bases with no gene match: 13. CDR3 size: 16 residues. Germline assignment: CDR1 KGHDR and CDR2 SFDVKD. CDR3 nucleotides: TGTGCCACCAGTGATTCGAGACAGGGGAAGTTCCCACAGCAGTACTTC. Its protein product is CATSDSRQGKFPQQYF.

The V gene is TRBV12-3 or TRBV12-4, the J gene TRBJ2-1; D is ambiguous. Trimming took 7 bases from V and 2 from J, leaving 12 bases between them. This CDR3 is built from 14 residues. The CDR3 nucleotides read TGTGCCAGCAACACGGACCACGCCTACAATGAGCAGTTCTTC. Translated, it gives CASNTDHAYNEQFF.

The J gene is TRBJ2-1, the V gene TRBV7-2; D may match TRBD1 or TRBD2 (5 bases each). CDR3 length: 13 amino acids. The germline V and J ends were trimmed by 5 bases and 6 bases, with 11 bases remaining between them. Germline assignment: CDR1 SGHTA and CDR2 FQGNSA. CDR3 in DNA: TGTGCCAGCAGCGACGGGACCCGCAATGAGCAGTTCTTC. It specifies CASSDGTRNEQFF.

The chain couples TRBV5-1 to TRBJ1-4; TRBD1 is a possible D gene (6 bases). V lost 4 bases and J lost 3, with 13 bases in between. The CDR3 consists of 15 residues. Germline V CDR1 and CDR2: SGHRS, YFSETQ. The DNA of the CDR3 is TGCGCCAGCAGCCCATTCGGGACATCTAATGAAAAACTGTTTTTT. As protein: CASSPFGTSNEKLFF.

This clonotype was seen more than once but under ten times. The chain employs TRBV12-3 or TRBV12-4 and TRBJ1-2; D gene uncertain. V was shortened by 3 bases and J by 7 bases, with 9 bases between the two germline ends. This CDR3 comprises 12 residues. CDR3 sequence: CASSLALVGYTF. The CDR3 coding sequence is TGTGCCAGCAGTTTGGCTCTAGTTGGCTACACCTTC.

This clonotype was seen only a few times. The rearrangement links TRBV29-1 to TRBJ1-2, with D possibly being TRBD1 (6 bases). The CDR3 totals 14 residues. The ends were cut back, 4 bases at V and 8 bases at J, with 20 bases in the middle. Germline V gene data show CDR1 as SQVTM and CDR2 as ANQGSEA. The CDR3 bases are TGCAGCGTTGGACCTAGGGTGGGGGCGCGGGGCTACACCTTC. Translated: CSVGPRVGARGYTF.

Comments on this clonotype: Lacking the conserved final phenylalanine or tryptophan, this CDR3 likely reflects a read error. The chain uses TRBV7-2 and TRBJ1-3; D call uncertain. The CDR3 has 14 amino acids. With 1 base removed from V and 1 base from J, the gap between germline ends came to 5 bases. Germline loops: CDR1 SGHTA, CDR2 FQGNSA. The CDR3 DNA reads as TGTGCCAGCAGCTTAGAACAGTCTGGAAACACCATATATGTT. Protein: CASSLEQSGNTIYV.

The rearrangement links TRBV20-1 to TRBJ2-7; possible D gene TRBD2, 5 bases. The CDR3 sequence is 14 residues long. Germline assignment: CDR1 DFQATT and CDR2 SNEGSKA (reference sequence). Trimming took 0 bases from V and 6 from J, leaving 15 bases between them. DNA of the CDR3: TGCAGTGCTAGAGATAGAATGACTACACGCGAGCAGTACTTC. Translating gives CSARDRMTTREQYF.

The chain is built from TRBV6-5 and TRBJ1-5; TRBD1 agrees at 9 bases. Germline trimming cut 2 bases from V and 0 bases from J; bases unmatched to any gene: 2. The CDR3 totals 16 residues. Per the germline V gene, CDR1 is MNHEY and CDR2 is SVGAGI. CDR3 sequence reads: CASSYADRGSNQPQHF. The CDR3 bases are TGTGCCAGCAGTTACGCGGACAGGGGTAGCAATCAGCCCCAGCATTTT.

The rearrangement links TRBV7-9 to TRBJ2-7; 7 positions agree with TRBD1. This CDR3 region has 16 residues. The V gene's germline CDR1 is SEHNR and CDR2 FQNEAQ (reference sequence). V lost 5 bases, J lost 2 bases, and 12 bases stayed unmatched. CDR3 region: CASSPRGQGETYEQYF. CDR3 nucleotide sequence: TGTGCCAGCAGCCCAAGGGGGCAGGGGGAGACCTACGAGCAGTACTTC.